Shown below are 2 T cell receptor beta chains from a single sample sequenced in a study of T-cell memory formation after mild COVID-19. MiXCR was run by TCRdb on the 5' RACE reads, yielding one entry per CDR3 protein. In the table there are 470,000 or so distinct CDR3 sequences, approximately 25% of which are singletons. Sequencing used PBMCs or a T cell subset sorted from them (not recorded which). These receptor sequences come from an adult woman who had mild COVID-19 (a few samples of this study predate the infection). Cell type and time point are not known.

J is TRBJ2-3 and V is TRBV7-2; 7 nucleotides line up with TRBD2. The CDR3 runs 16 residues. With V trimmed by 1 base and J by 3 bases, 7 bases remained unmatched. CDR1 is SGHTA and CDR2 is FQGNSA in the germline V gene. The CDR3 nucleotides are TGTGCCAGCAGCTTAGTCGGCGGGAGTAGGACAGATACGCAGTATTTT. It yields the protein CASSLVGGSRTDTQYF.

This clonotype was seen only a few times. This chain uses TRBV7-9 with TRBJ2-1; TRBD2 agrees at 7 bases. CDR1 is SEHNR, CDR2 FQNEAQ, per germline (reference sequence). The V segment lost 11 bases and the J segment 6 bases; nucleotides outside the gene matches: 10. The CDR3 length is 13 residues. DNA for the CDR3: TGTGCCTCCGGAGATTCGGGGGGCAATGAGCAGTTCTTC. This translates into CASGDSGGNEQFF.